This passage covers 20 T cell receptor beta chains from one sample sequenced in a study of T cell repertoires in cytomegalovirus infection. Each CDR3 protein gets one entry after TCRdb re-called the reads with MiXCR. In the table there are about 250,000 distinct CDR3 sequences, 15% to 20% of which are singletons. Source material: CD8+ T cells from PBMCs. The receptors stem from a human donor in good health (CMV status not recorded). Some clones in this sample may be carry-over from other donors' samples.

The gene calls are TRBV29-1 and TRBJ1-3; D remains ambiguous. The germline V gene encodes CDR1 SQVTM and CDR2 ANQGSEA. Deletions cut 5 bases from V and 2 bases from J, with 13 bases between. The CDR3 has 14 residues. The CDR3 DNA is TGCAGCGTTCGACGGGTGGGAACTGGAAACACCATATATTTT. This encodes CSVRRVGTGNTIYF.

This clonotype was recorded many times. CDR3 residues: CASSPGTGVMNTEAFF. CDR3 nucleotides: TGTGCCAGCAGCCCCGGGACAGGGGTGATGAACACTGAAGCTTTCTTT. The chain uses TRBV11-2 and TRBJ1-1, with 10 bases lining up with TRBD1. With V trimmed by 5 bases and J by 0 bases, 6 bases remained unmatched. CDR1 and CDR2 from the germline V gene are SGHAT and FQNNGV. The CDR3 loop spans 16 amino acids. Using reference TRBV11-2 and TRBJ1-1 for the parts outside the CDR3, the full variable domain is EAGVAQSPRYKIIEKRQSVAFWCNPISGHATLYWYQQILGQGPKLLIQFQNNGVVDDSQLPKDRFSAERLKGVDSTLKIQPAKLEDSAVYLCASSPGTGVMNTEAFFGQGTRLTVV.

This clonotype was seen many times. V usage is TRBV15 and J usage is TRBJ1-5; the D gene is possibly TRBD1 (5 bases). CDR1 LNHNV and CDR2 YYDKDF come from the germline V gene (reference sequence). Trimming took off 0 bases at V and 2 bases at J, with 17 bases between the two ends. The CDR3 length is 18 residues. CDR3 in DNA: TGTGCCACCAGCAGAGATTTTAGTGGGACTTTGGGCAATCAGCCCCAGCATTTT. As protein: CATSRDFSGTLGNQPQHF.

The gene calls are TRBV27 and TRBJ1-2; tentatively, D is TRBD1 (5 bases). Germline V lookup: CDR1 MNHEY, CDR2 SMNVEV (reference sequence). Trimming took off 5 bases at V and 8 bases at J, with 9 bases between the two ends. The CDR3 contains 11 residues. The CDR3: CASSGGEGYTF. CDR3 nucleotides: TGTGCCAGCAGTGGAGGGGAGGGCTACACCTTC.

This clonotype was detected a few times. This chain connects TRBV27 to TRBJ1-2; the D gene is possibly TRBD1 (5 bases). The CDR3 contains 15 residues. Between the trimmed V and J ends, which lost 0 bases and 4 bases, there was a span of 12 bases. Germline lookup yields CDR1 MNHEY and CDR2 SMNVEV (reference sequence). CDR3 bases: TGTGCCAGCAGTTTATCTGGGGGTATAGGCTATGGCTACACCTTC. Residues: CASSLSGGIGYGYTF.

This clonotype has just a few counts. V gene TRBV7-6 combines with J gene TRBJ2-3, with a possible D match to TRBD1 (7 bases). The length of the CDR3 is 19 residues. CDR1 is SGHVS and CDR2 is FNYEAQ in the germline V gene. V lost 6 bases, J lost 2 bases, and 27 bases lay in between. For the CDR3, the DNA is TGTGCCAGCAGTTCCACCCGAATGCGGGACAGCCACCACACAGATACGCAGTATTTT. Protein: CASSSTRMRDSHHTDTQYF. Based on the CDR3 plus reference TRBV7-6 and TRBJ2-3, the full variable domain is GAGVSQSPRYKVTKRGQDVALRCDPISGHVSLYWYRQALGQGPEFLTYFNYEAQQDKSGLPNDRFSAERPEGSISTLTIQRTEQRDSAMYRCASSSTRMRDSHHTDTQYFGPGTRLTVL.

This clonotype was found a few times. This sequence may be a read error, since a much larger clone differs from it by one base. The chain employs TRBV5-5 and TRBJ2-7; weak D call: TRBD2 (5 bases). The CDR3 spans 14 residues. In germline, CDR1 is SGHKS, CDR2 YYEKEE (reference sequence). Trimming removed 6 bases at V and 3 bases at J, with 16 bases between. CDR3 loop: CASNRTGEGYEQYF. The CDR3 DNA reads as TGTGCCAGCAACCGGACCGGGGAAGGCTACGAGCAGTACTTC.

With regard to this clonotype: One base away lies a much larger clone, so this may be a sequencing read error. The J gene is TRBJ2-2, the V gene TRBV6-2 or TRBV6-3; 9 positions match TRBD1. The germline gives CDR1 MNHEY, CDR2 SVGEGT. The CDR3 is made up of 16 amino acids. The CDR3 spells CASSYRTGEDTGELSF. DNA for the CDR3: TGTGCCAGCAGTTACCGGACAGGGGAGGACACCGGGGAGCTGTCTTTT.

For the CDR3, the DNA is TGCAGTGCTAGAGATCCGACAGAGGGCGAGCAGTACTTC. This encodes CSARDPTEGEQYF. The genes are TRBV20-1 and TRBJ2-7; D might be TRBD1 or TRBD2, each matching 5 bases. Germline V gene sequence: CDR1 DFQATT, CDR2 SNEGSKA (reference sequence). The length of the CDR3 is 13 residues. The V and J ends lost 0 bases and 6 bases respectively, with 12 bases between them.

The V call is TRBV28, the J call TRBJ2-1; D unclear. Germline V lookup: CDR1 MDHEN, CDR2 SYDVKM. The CDR3 has 17 amino acids. Trimming cost V 5 bases and J 1 base, with 18 bases left between them. CDR3 amino acids: CASSPRQWSGSYNEQFF. CDR3 nucleotides: TGTGCCAGCAGTCCCCGGCAGTGGTCTGGGTCCTACAATGAGCAGTTCTTC.

Notes on this clonotype: One end of the junction fails to match germline, which may point to a read error. The rearrangement links TRBV9 to TRBJ2-1; 14 bases fit TRBD2. Germline loops: CDR1 SGDLS, CDR2 YYNGEE. This CDR3 spans 13 amino acids. CDR3 sequence: CASGTSGGNGQFF. In nucleotides, the CDR3 is TGTGCCAGCGGGACTAGCGGGGGCAATGGGCAGTTCTTC. Using reference TRBV9 and TRBJ2-1 for the parts outside the CDR3, the full variable domain is DSGVTQTPKHLITATGQRVTLRCSPRSGDLSVYWYQQSLDQGLQFLIQYYNGEERAKGNILERFSAQQFPDLHSELNLSSLELGDSALYFCASGTSGGNGQFFGPGTRLTVL.

The table lists this clonotype with a few counts. The genes are TRBV6-1 and TRBJ2-1; no firm D call. The CDR3 is 15 amino acids. Trimming pared 2 bases from V and 2 bases from J, leaving 10 bases between. Germline V gives CDR1 MNHNS, CDR2 SASEGT. In nucleotides, the CDR3 is TGTGCCAGCAGTGAATTTCTCGAGGCCTACAATGAGCAGTTCTTC. Translated, it gives CASSEFLEAYNEQFF.

This clonotype turned up a few times. The rearrangement joins TRBV2 to TRBJ2-3, with D perhaps TRBD2 (7 bases). This CDR3 is built from 17 residues. V was trimmed by 5 bases and J by 6 bases, leaving 24 bases between them. Germline V gene sequence: CDR1 SNHLY, CDR2 FYNNEI. CDR3 amino acids: CASSSNPRGARFDTQYF. CDR3 nucleotide sequence: TGTGCCAGCAGTTCTAACCCCCGGGGGGCACGTTTTGATACGCAGTATTTT. Full variable domain (rest looked up from reference TRBV2 and TRBJ2-3): EPEVTQTPSHQVTQMGQEVILRCVPISNHLYFYWYRQILGQKVEFLVSFYNNEISEKSEIFDDQFSVERPDGSNFTLKIRSTKLEDSAMYFCASSSNPRGARFDTQYFGPGTRLTVL.

This clonotype turned up a few times. The chain joins TRBV7-6 to TRBJ2-1; 7 bases are a match to TRBD2. There are 17 residues in the CDR3. V trimming: 1 base; J trimming: 7 bases; junction bases outside the gene matches: 13. The germline CDR1 and CDR2 sequences are SGHVS and FNYEAQ. The DNA of the CDR3 is TGTGCCAGCAGCTTAGTCGCCGGACTAGTTTTGGGGAATGAGCAGTTCTTC. Translated, it gives CASSLVAGLVLGNEQFF.

This chain joins TRBV9 and TRBJ2-3; 7 bases map to TRBD1. The CDR3 runs to 17 residues. Per the germline V gene, CDR1 is SGDLS and CDR2 is YYNGEE. V lost 4 bases, J lost 0 bases, and 11 bases stayed unmatched. The CDR3 loop reads CASSTGVLDLSTDTQYF. CDR3 coding DNA: TGTGCCAGCAGCACAGGGGTCCTCGACCTTAGCACAGATACGCAGTATTTT. The full variable domain, with the rest looked up from reference TRBV9 and TRBJ2-3, is DSGVTQTPKHLITATGQRVTLRCSPRSGDLSVYWYQQSLDQGLQFLIQYYNGEERAKGNILERFSAQQFPDLHSELNLSSLELGDSALYFCASSTGVLDLSTDTQYFGPGTRLTVL.

This clonotype has just a few counts. The CDR3 here is CASKVNTGELFF. The CDR3 DNA is TGTGCCAGCAAGGTGAACACCGGGGAGCTGTTTTTT. The genes are TRBV12-3 or TRBV12-4 and TRBJ2-2; D is unresolved. The CDR3 runs to 12 residues. V was clipped by 7 bases and J by 1 base, with 4 bases between them.

The V call is TRBV6-2 or TRBV6-3, the J call TRBJ1-2, with a possible D match to TRBD1 (5 bases). The V gene's germline CDR1 is MNHEY and CDR2 SVGEGT. The length of the CDR3 is 15 residues. Trimming took off 6 bases at V and 7 bases at J, with 21 bases between the two ends. Written as DNA, the CDR3 is TGTGCCAGCAGACAGGACCGAGAAAGATGGGCTGGCTACACCTTC. The encoded protein is CASRQDRERWAGYTF.

The rearrangement uses TRBV6-6 and TRBJ2-1, with TRBD1 as a possible D gene (5 bases). The V end lost 2 bases, the J end lost 8 bases, and 13 bases lay between the germline ends. There are 14 residues in the CDR3. Germline V lookup: CDR1 MNHNY, CDR2 SVGAGI (reference sequence). The DNA for the CDR3 is TGTGCCAGCAGTTACGTTCAGGGTAGGGATGAGCAGTTCTTC. It is translated as CASSYVQGRDEQFF.

This clonotype was seen once. This rearrangement joins TRBV29-1 to TRBJ2-7; D unresolved. The germline V gene has CDR1 SQVTM and CDR2 ANQGSEA. This CDR3 region has 14 residues. V lost 2 bases to trimming and J lost 2 bases, with 13 bases between them. CDR3 bases: TGCAGCGTTGAATCACCGCGCATTCCCTACGAGCAGTACTTC. Protein: CSVESPRIPYEQYF.

Only a few counts were recorded for this clonotype. The V and J genes are TRBV6-2 or TRBV6-3 and TRBJ2-1, with a tentative D call TRBD2 (6 bases). CDR1 and CDR2 from the germline V gene are MNHEY and SVGEGT. The CDR3 runs 16 residues. Trimming pared 6 bases from V and 2 bases from J, leaving 17 bases between. The CDR3 DNA reads TGTGCCAGCAGCCTCGGGGGAGTGGTCGCCTACAATGAGCAGTTCTTC. Its protein product is CASSLGGVVAYNEQFF.